A single T cell receptor (beta chain) is shown here with its context. Amplification used 60 Vbeta primers and 13 Jbeta primers. Sequenced by immunoSEQ multiplex PCR; TCRdb stores in-frame clones only, minus some. In the table there are 150,000 to 200,000 clones, more than 70% of which are singletons. The entry originates in a study of cytomegalovirus exposure and HLA in healthy donors. Germline V lookup: CDR1 SQVTM, CDR2 ANQGSEA. This CDR3 contains 11 residues. With 6 bases clipped from V and 4 bases from J, the junction kept 2 bases outside the gene matches. This receptor was taken from a woman in her thirties or forties in good health and CMV-seropositive. This rearrangement joins TRBV29-1 to TRBJ1-1, with 7 bases lining up with TRBD1. Sequencing was done on a sample of PBMCs. This CDR3 reads CSVNRGTEAFF. The CDR3 bases are TGCAGCGTAAACAGGGGCACTGAAGCTTTCTTT.